Included here is one T cell receptor beta chain sequence, with context. It was patients with CD8+CD57+ cell expansion by flow cytometry who were chosen for sequencing. All participating patients were living with severe acquired aplastic anemia. The data were taken from a study of CD8+CD57+ T cells in acquired aplastic anemia. The wider study: The study obtained an average of roughly 3 ug of DNA from sorted CD4+ and CD8+ cells.

The TCR beta profiling, which covered VDJ combination and CDR3 sequence, was carried out using genomic DNA as the template. One entry per CDR3 protein results from TCRdb running MiXCR on the reads. The sample includes 150,000 to 200,000 distinct CDR3 sequences, less than 50% of them seen just once. This CDR3 is 14 amino acids long. J lost 9 bases, V lost 4 bases, and 6 bases had no gene match. Per germline, CDR1 SNHLY and CDR2 FYNNEI. This receptor was taken from a human donor with aplastic anemia. This rearrangement joins TRBV2 to TRBJ2-1; TRBD2 matches at 10 bases. Input material: sorted CD4+, CD8+, or CD8+CD57+ T cells (not recorded which) from PBMCs. This CDR3 is CASSGELAGSEQFF. As DNA, the CDR3 is TGTGCCAGCAGTGGCGAACTAGCGGGAAGTGAGCAGTTCTTC.